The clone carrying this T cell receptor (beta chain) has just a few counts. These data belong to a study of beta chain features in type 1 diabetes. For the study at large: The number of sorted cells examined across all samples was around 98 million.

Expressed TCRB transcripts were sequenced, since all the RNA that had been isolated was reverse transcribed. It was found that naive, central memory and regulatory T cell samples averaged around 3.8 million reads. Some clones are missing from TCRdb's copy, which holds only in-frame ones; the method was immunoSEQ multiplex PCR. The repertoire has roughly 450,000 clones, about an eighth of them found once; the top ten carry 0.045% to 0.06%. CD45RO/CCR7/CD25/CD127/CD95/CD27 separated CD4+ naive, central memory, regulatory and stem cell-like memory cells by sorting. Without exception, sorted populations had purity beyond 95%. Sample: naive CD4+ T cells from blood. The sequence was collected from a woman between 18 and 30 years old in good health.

CDR3 residues: CSVEWASGDFYNEQFF. In DNA form, the CDR3 reads TGCAGCGTTGAATGGGCTAGCGGGGATTTTTACAATGAGCAGTTCTTC. This rearrangement joins TRBV29-1 to TRBJ2-1; 9 positions agree with TRBD2. With V trimmed by 2 bases and J by 4 bases, 9 bases remained unmatched. Germline loops: CDR1 SQVTM, CDR2 ANQGSEA. The CDR3 runs to 16 residues.